What follows are 15 T cell receptor beta chains derived from one specimen sequenced in a study of T cells in Graves' hyperthyroidism and ophthalmopathy. Amplification targeted TCR beta CDR3 regions from RNA transcripts. HTBI primers drove first-round RT-PCR of the TCR CDR3. One entry per CDR3 protein results from TCRdb running MiXCR on the multiplex PCR reads. The sample yields hundreds of thousands of distinct CDR3 sequences, 20% to 25% seen once. Sequencing used blood. These receptors came from a young man with Graves' ophthalmopathy.

This clonotype was picked up a small number of times. V gene TRBV3-1 combines with J gene TRBJ2-1; TRBD2 matches 7 bases. Unmatched junction bases numbered 2, after V lost 2 bases and J lost 4 bases. The CDR3 covers 14 residues. From germline, CDR1 is LGHDT and CDR2 YNNKEL (reference sequence). This CDR3 reads CASSQRTRYNEQFF. CDR3 DNA sequence: TGTGCCAGCAGCCAAAGGACTAGATACAATGAGCAGTTCTTC.

This clonotype was counted at least ten times. The chain carries TRBV3-1 and TRBJ2-7; the D is unclear. This CDR3 region has 12 residues. The V gene lost 3 bases and the J gene lost 4 bases, with 7 bases spanning the gap. Germline V CDR1 and CDR2: LGHDT, YNNKEL (reference sequence). DNA of the CDR3: TGTGCCAGCAGCCATCGAGCGTACGAGCAGTACTTC. This codes for CASSHRAYEQYF.

The chain couples TRBV6-1 to TRBJ2-7, with D possibly being TRBD1 (7 bases). The germline CDR1 and CDR2 sequences are MNHNS and SASEGT. The CDR3 is 16 amino acids. Between the trimmed V and J ends, which lost 8 bases and 4 bases, there was a span of 24 bases. The CDR3 reads CASARETGSNYYEQYF. The CDR3 nucleotides read TGTGCCAGCGCCCGGGAGACAGGGAGTAACTATTACGAGCAGTACTTC.

The chain joins TRBV20-1 to TRBJ1-5; weak D call: TRBD1 (6 bases). CDR1 and CDR2 (germline): DFQATT, SNEGSKA (reference sequence). The V end was cut by 6 bases, the J end by 4 bases, with 19 bases between. The CDR3 covers 15 residues. Written as DNA, the CDR3 is TGCAGTGCCCCGGGGGGGCAGGGAGGAAATCAGCCCCAGCATTTT. It yields the protein CSAPGGQGGNQPQHF.

This clonotype was seen only a few times. The gene calls are TRBV7-9 and TRBJ2-1, with 10 bases identical to TRBD2. V lost 4 bases and J lost 5; bases outside the gene matches: 14. This CDR3 is built from 18 residues. The germline gives CDR1 SEHNR, CDR2 FQNEAQ (reference sequence). CDR3 nucleotides: TGTGCCAGCAGCTCTCGCCCTAGCGGGAGTCTTAGGGACAATGAGCAGTTCTTC. Amino acids: CASSSRPSGSLRDNEQFF.

The CDR3 coding sequence is TGTGCCAGCAGTTCGTACGGGGAAAGGTCCTACGAGCAGTACTTC. Amino acid sequence: CASSSYGERSYEQYF. The V gene is TRBV28, the J gene TRBJ2-7, with D possibly TRBD2 on 5 matching bases. V lost 4 bases and J lost 1, with 14 bases in between. The CDR3 extends over 15 amino acids. Germline CDR1 and CDR2: MDHEN and SYDVKM. Complete variable domain (other parts from reference TRBV28 and TRBJ2-7): DVKVTQSSRYLVKRTGEKVFLECVQDMDHENMFWYRQDPGLGLRLIYFSYDVKMKEKGDIPEGYSVSREKKERFSLILESASTNQTSMYLCASSSYGERSYEQYFGPGTRLTVT.

The genes are TRBV6-2 or TRBV6-3 and TRBJ2-7; D gene unclear. V was shortened by 0 bases and J by 3 bases, with 6 bases between the two germline ends. The germline CDR1 and CDR2 sequences are MNHEY and SVGEGT. The CDR3 is made up of 13 amino acids. Written as DNA, the CDR3 is TGTGCCAGCAGTTACTCGGACCTCTACGAGCAGTACTTC. Translating it yields CASSYSDLYEQYF.

This clonotype was detected only a few times. The CDR3 protein is CASSLKGQETQYF. DNA of the CDR3: TGCGCCAGCAGCTTGAAGGGCCAAGAGACCCAGTACTTC. The gene calls are TRBV5-1 and TRBJ2-5; the D is unclear. Germline CDR1 is SGHRS and CDR2 is YFSETQ. V was trimmed by 1 base and J by 1 base, leaving 5 bases between them. This CDR3 is built from 13 residues.

This clonotype was found many times. This chain connects TRBV20-1 to TRBJ1-5; weak D call: TRBD1 (6 bases). Germline V lookup: CDR1 DFQATT, CDR2 SNEGSKA (reference sequence). V gave up 5 bases and J gave up 7 bases, with 15 bases separating them. CDR3 length: 13 residues. The CDR3 DNA reads TGCAGTGCTCTGTGGGGGGGGCGACAGCCCCAGCATTTT. Translated: CSALWGGRQPQHF.

This clonotype was seen a few times. This rearrangement joins TRBV6-2 or TRBV6-3 to TRBJ2-5; TRBD2 matches at 8 bases. Per germline, CDR1 MNHEY and CDR2 SVGEGT. Losses at the gene ends were 0 bases for V and 14 bases for J; bases not matched to a gene: 8. The CDR3 sequence is 13 residues long. The CDR3 is CASSYSNRLAGYF. CDR3 coding DNA: TGTGCCAGCAGTTACTCGAATCGGCTAGCGGGCTACTTC.

This clonotype was observed a handful of times. The V and J genes are TRBV12-3 or TRBV12-4 and TRBJ2-3, with D possibly matching TRBD2 (6 bases). The CDR3 length is 15 residues. Between the trimmed V and J ends, which lost 3 bases and 3 bases, there was a span of 13 bases. As DNA, the CDR3 is TGTGCCAGCAGTTTCCCGGGAGTTGGTACAGATACGCAGTATTTT. It encodes CASSFPGVGTDTQYF.

The chain couples TRBV27 to TRBJ2-2; D is unresolved. V was shortened by 3 bases and J by 4 bases, with 12 bases between the two germline ends. The CDR3 is 15 residues long. CDR1 is MNHEY and CDR2 is SMNVEV in the germline V gene (reference sequence). The CDR3 here is CASSFSIVGTGELFF. The CDR3 region has the DNA TGTGCCAGCAGTTTCTCTATCGTGGGCACCGGGGAGCTGTTTTTT.

The genes are TRBV12-3 or TRBV12-4 and TRBJ2-4; 16 bases are a match to TRBD2. With 3 bases clipped from V and 7 bases from J, the junction kept 9 bases outside the gene matches. The CDR3 spans 18 residues. The CDR3 sequence is CASSLVGTSGRARNIQYF. The CDR3 DNA sequence: TGTGCCAGCAGTTTGGTGGGGACTAGCGGGAGGGCAAGGAACATTCAGTACTTC.

CDR3 protein: CASSLGGGDNQPQHF. In DNA, the CDR3 is TGTGCCAGCAGCCTCGGAGGGGGCGACAATCAGCCCCAGCATTTT. The chain is built from TRBV9 and TRBJ1-5; the match to TRBD1 covers 7 bases. The CDR3 has 15 amino acids. The V and J ends lost 4 bases and 3 bases, in that order; junction bases with no gene match: 7. CDR1 SGDLS and CDR2 YYNGEE come from the germline V gene.

About this clonotype: A single base separates this from a much larger clone, so it may be a read error. The chain links TRBV15 to TRBJ2-7; TRBD2 aligns across 11 bases. V lost 6 bases to trimming and J lost 3 bases; unmatched junction nucleotides: 4. Germline assignment: CDR1 LNHNV and CDR2 YYDKDF (reference sequence). This CDR3 is built from 14 residues. CDR3 loop: CATSPGLADYEQYF. CDR3 bases: TGTGCCACCAGTCCGGGACTAGCGGACTACGAGCAGTACTTC.